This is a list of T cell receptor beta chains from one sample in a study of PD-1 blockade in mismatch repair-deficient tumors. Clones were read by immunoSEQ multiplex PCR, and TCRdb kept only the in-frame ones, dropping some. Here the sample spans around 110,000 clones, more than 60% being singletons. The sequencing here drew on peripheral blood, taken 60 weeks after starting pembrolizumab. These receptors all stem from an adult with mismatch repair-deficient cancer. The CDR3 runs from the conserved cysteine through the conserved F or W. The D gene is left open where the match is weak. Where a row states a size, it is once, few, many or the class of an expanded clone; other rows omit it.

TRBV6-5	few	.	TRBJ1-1	TGTGCCAGCCGCCGAAGACAGGTAAACACTGAAGCTTTCTTT	CASRRRQVNTEAFF
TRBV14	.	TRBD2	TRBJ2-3	TGTGCCAGCAGCCCGGGGGGTGCCAGGGCGCAGTATTTT	CASSPGGARAQYF
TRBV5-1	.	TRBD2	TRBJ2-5	TGCGCCAGCAGCTGGGTAGCGGGAGCTAGGGAGACCCAGTACTTC	CASSWVAGARETQYF
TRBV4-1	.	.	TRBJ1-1	TGCGCCAGCAGCCAAGTCAGGGGTAACACTGAAGCTTTCTTT	CASSQVRGNTEAFF
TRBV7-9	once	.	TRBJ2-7	TGTGCCAGCAGCTCCTCTAACGAGGGTCGGGACGAGCAGTACTTC	CASSSSNEGRDEQYF
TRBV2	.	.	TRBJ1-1	TGTGCCAGCAGTGACTACCTAAACACTGAAGCTTTCTTT	CASSDYLNTEAFF
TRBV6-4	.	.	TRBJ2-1	TGTGCCAGCAGTGAAGGCCCGGTCAATGAGCAGTTCTTC	CASSEGPVNEQFF
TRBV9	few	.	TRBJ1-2	TGTGCCAGCAGCGTCGGGGGGTTTGGCTACACCTTC	CASSVGGFGYTF
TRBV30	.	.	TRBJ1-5	TGTGCCTGGAGTAAAGGTTTAGGGGACGATCAGCCCCAGCATTTT	CAWSKGLGDDQPQHF
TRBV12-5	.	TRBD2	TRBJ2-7	TGTGCTAGTGGTCTGGGGATTAGGACTAGCGGCCTATACGAGCAGTACTTC	CASGLGIRTSGLYEQYF
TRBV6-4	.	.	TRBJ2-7	TGTGCCAGCAGTGACGGGGTCCCGAGCGAGTGCGAGCAGTACTTC	CASSDGVPSECEQYF
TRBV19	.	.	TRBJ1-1	TGTGCCAGTAGTACCGGGGCGGACACTGAAGCTTTCTTT	CASSTGADTEAFF
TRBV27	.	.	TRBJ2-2	TGTGCCAGCAGTTCGGGGGGCGCGGGCGGGGAGCTGTTTTTT	CASSSGGAGGELFF
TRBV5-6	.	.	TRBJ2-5	TGTGCCAGCAGCCCCCCGGTACAAGAGACCCAGTACTTC	CASSPPVQETQYF
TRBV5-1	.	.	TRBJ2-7	TGCGCCAGCAGCCTCGGGGGAACCTACGAGCAGTACTTC	CASSLGGTYEQYF
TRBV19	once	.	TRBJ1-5	TGTGCCAGTAGTATTGTTAGGGGAGGGTATAGCAATCAGCCCCAGCATTTT	CASSIVRGGYSNQPQHF
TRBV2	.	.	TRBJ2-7	TGTGCCAGCAGGGGGGGCCTCGAGCAGTACTTC	CASRGGLEQYF
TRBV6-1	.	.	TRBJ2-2	TGTGCCAGCAGTTTTAGCGGAAACACCGGGGAGCTGTTTTTT	CASSFSGNTGELFF
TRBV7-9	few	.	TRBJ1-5	TGTGCCAGCAGCTTAGCAGGGGGTCAGCCCCAGCATTTT	CASSLAGGQPQHF
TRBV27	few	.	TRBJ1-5	TGTGCCAGCAGTTTCATGGGTCGTGTTGGCAATCAGCCCCAGCATTTT	CASSFMGRVGNQPQHF
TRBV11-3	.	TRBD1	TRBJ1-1	TGTGCCAGCATTTCCCAAGGGACAGGGCCTGAAGCTTTCTTT	CASISQGTGPEAFF
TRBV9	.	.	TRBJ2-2	TGTGCCAGCAGCTACGGTGACAGTTTCGGGGAGCTGTTTTTT	CASSYGDSFGELFF
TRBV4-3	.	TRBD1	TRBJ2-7	TGCGCCAGCAGCCTTGAAACGGGACAGTTCTACGAGCAGTACTTC	CASSLETGQFYEQYF
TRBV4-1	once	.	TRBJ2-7	TGCGCCAGCAGCCAGGCGGGGAAGGACGAGCAGTACTTC	CASSQAGKDEQYF
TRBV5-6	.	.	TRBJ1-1	TGTGCCAGCAGAGGGGACCGGGGTTGGAACACTGAAGCTTTCTTT	CASRGDRGWNTEAFF
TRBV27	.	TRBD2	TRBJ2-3	TGTGCCAGCAGTTCAAGTGGACTAGCGTGGTATACGCAGTATTTT	CASSSSGLAWYTQYF
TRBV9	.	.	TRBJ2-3	TGTGCCAGCAGCGTAGCTACGACCGCGTCAGATACGCAGTATTTT	CASSVATTASDTQYF
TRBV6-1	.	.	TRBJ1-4	TGTGCCAGCAGGACAGTCAACGATGAAAAACTGTTTTTT	CASRTVNDEKLFF
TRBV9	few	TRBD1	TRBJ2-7	TGTGCCAGCAGCGTTAGGACAGGGGGCGGGTACGAGCAGTACTTC	CASSVRTGGGYEQYF
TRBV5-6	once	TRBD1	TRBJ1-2	TGTGCCAGCAGCTCAGCGGGACAGGGGGCGCCTTATGGCTACACCTTC	CASSSAGQGAPYGYTF
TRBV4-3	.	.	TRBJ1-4	TGCGCCAGCAGCCCCGGGACAACGACTAATGAAAAACTGTTTTTT	CASSPGTTTNEKLFF
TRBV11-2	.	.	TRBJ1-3	TGTGCCAGCAGCCGGGTAACAGGAAACACCATATATTTT	CASSRVTGNTIYF
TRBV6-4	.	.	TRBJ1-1	TGTGCCAGCAGCCGACAGCCGAACACTGAAGCTTTCTTT	CASSRQPNTEAFF
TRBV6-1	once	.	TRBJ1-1	TGTGCCAGCAGTGAAAGGCCCGGGGGGACCTTGTATCGGAGCACTGAAGCTTTCTTT	CASSERPGGTLYRSTEAFF
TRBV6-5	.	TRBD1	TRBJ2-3	TGTGCCAGCAGCAGGGACAGAACCACAGATACGCAGTATTTT	CASSRDRTTDTQYF
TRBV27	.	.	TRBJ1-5	TGTGCCAGTAAGGGACCAGGACCCCGACTTAGCAATCAGCCCCAGCATTTT	CASKGPGPRLSNQPQHF
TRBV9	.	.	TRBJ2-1	TGTGCCAGCAGCGTAGACGGGAGAGGGGACAATGAGCAGTTCTTC	CASSVDGRGDNEQFF
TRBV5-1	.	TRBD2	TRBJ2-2	TGCGCCAGCAGCTTGGTTAGCGGGACCTCCACCGGGGAGCTGTTTTTT	CASSLVSGTSTGELFF
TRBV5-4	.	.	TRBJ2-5	TGTGCCAGCAGCACCGGGCCGAGAGAGACCCAGTACTTC	CASSTGPRETQYF
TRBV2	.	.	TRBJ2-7	TGTGCCAGCAGTGACTCGGTGGTAGCGGAGACTTCCTACGAGCAGTACTTC	CASSDSVVAETSYEQYF
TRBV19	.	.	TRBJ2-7	TGTGCCAGTAGTATAGACGGAGGGCAGGGCTACGAGCAGTACTTC	CASSIDGGQGYEQYF
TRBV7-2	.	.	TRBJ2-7	TGTGCCAGCAGCTTAGTGGCACAATCCGCGGTCGCCTCCTACGAGCAGTACTTC	CASSLVAQSAVASYEQYF
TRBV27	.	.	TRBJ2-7	TGTGCCAGCAGTTTGGGGGGTAAGGGCGAGCAGTACTTC	CASSLGGKGEQYF
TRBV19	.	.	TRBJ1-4	TGTGCCAGTAGTACCCGGGGGCAGGGTGAAAAACTGTTTTTT	CASSTRGQGEKLFF
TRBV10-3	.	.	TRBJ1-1	TGTGCCATCAGTGACGGGGGGACTGAAGCTTTCTTT	CAISDGGTEAFF
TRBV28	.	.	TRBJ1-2	TGTGCCAGCACCAGCAGCGGTTTTAACTATGGCTACACCTTC	CASTSSGFNYGYTF
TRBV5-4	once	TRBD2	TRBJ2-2	TGTGCCAGCAGCGCGGGGGGCGGGTCCGGCAGTTCCACCGGGGAGCTGTTTTTT	CASSAGGGSGSSTGELFF
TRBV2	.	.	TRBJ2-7	TGTGCCAGCGGAGAGGGGCTTAGCTCCTACGAGCAGTACTTC	CASGEGLSSYEQYF
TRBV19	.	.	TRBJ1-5	TGTGCCAGTAGTATTTTTTCCGCTCAGGGAGGAAGCAATCAGCCCCAGCATTTT	CASSIFSAQGGSNQPQHF
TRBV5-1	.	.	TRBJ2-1	TGCGCCAGCAGCCTTCTTCGACTAGTAGGGCCAGGCGATGAGCAGTTCTTC	CASSLLRLVGPGDEQFF
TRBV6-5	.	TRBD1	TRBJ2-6	TGTGCCAGCAGGGGGACAGGAGCTGGGGCCAACGTCCTGACTTTC	CASRGTGAGANVLTF
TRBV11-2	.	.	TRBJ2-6	TGTGCCAGCAGCCCTAGGGGGGCAGGTAACTCTGGGGCCAACGTCCTGACTTTC	CASSPRGAGNSGANVLTF
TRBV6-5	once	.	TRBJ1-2	TGTGCCAGCAGTTACTCCAGGGTTACATATGGCTACACCTTC	CASSYSRVTYGYTF
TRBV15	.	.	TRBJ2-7	TGTGCCACCAGCAGAGTGGGGTACGAGCAGTACTTC	CATSRVGYEQYF
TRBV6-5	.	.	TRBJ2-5	TGTGCCAGCAAGGGTACCTTCACGCGAGAGACCCAGTACTTC	CASKGTFTRETQYF
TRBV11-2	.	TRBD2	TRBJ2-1	TGTGCCAGCAGCCTACTAGCGGGAGGATGGACGAATGAGCAGTTCTTC	CASSLLAGGWTNEQFF
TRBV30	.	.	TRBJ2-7	TGTGCCTGGAGCCCCAAGGGGATCTACTACGAGCAGTACTTC	CAWSPKGIYYEQYF
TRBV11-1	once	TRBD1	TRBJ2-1	TGTGCCAGCAGCTTCGGTTCAGGACAGGGAGACAATGAGCAGTTCTTC	CASSFGSGQGDNEQFF
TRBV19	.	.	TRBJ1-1	TGTGCCAGTAGTATACGGGGGGAAGGTGCTGAAGCTTTCTTT	CASSIRGEGAEAFF
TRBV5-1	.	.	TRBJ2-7	TGCGCCAGCAGCTCAAGCGGACTTGCCTACGAGCAGTACTTC	CASSSSGLAYEQYF